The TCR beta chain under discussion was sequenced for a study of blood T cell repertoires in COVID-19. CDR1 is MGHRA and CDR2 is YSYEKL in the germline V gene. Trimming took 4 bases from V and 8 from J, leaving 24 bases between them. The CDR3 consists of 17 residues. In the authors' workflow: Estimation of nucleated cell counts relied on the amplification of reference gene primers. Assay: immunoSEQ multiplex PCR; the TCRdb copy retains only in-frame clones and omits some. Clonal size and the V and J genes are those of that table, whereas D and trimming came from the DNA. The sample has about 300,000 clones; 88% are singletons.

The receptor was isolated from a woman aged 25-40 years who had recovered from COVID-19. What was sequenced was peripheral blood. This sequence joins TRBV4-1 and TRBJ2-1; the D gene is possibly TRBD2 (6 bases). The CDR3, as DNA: TGCGCCAGCAGCCTGAGGGCCCCAGCGGGCTACACGGATGAGCAGTTCTTC. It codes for CASSLRAPAGYTDEQFF.